This passage covers 5 T cell receptor beta chains from one sample sequenced in a study of T cell repertoires in cytomegalovirus infection. MiXCR, applied by TCRdb to the reads, yields one record per CDR3 protein. The sample has about 450,000 distinct CDR3 sequences, 30% to 40% seen once. The sequenced sample consisted of PBMCs. Every receptor here comes from a human donor in good health (CMV status not recorded). Some clones in this sample may be carry-over from other donors' samples.

The V call is TRBV3-1, the J call TRBJ1-1; 8 bases fit TRBD1. This CDR3 is built from 14 residues. The V gene's germline CDR1 is LGHDT and CDR2 YNNKEL (reference sequence). V shed 4 bases and J 4 bases; nucleotides not matched to a gene: 5. CDR3: CASSRMTGVTEAFF. The DNA for the CDR3 is TGTGCCAGCAGCCGCATGACAGGGGTCACTGAAGCTTTCTTT. The variable domain in full, with the rest retrieved from reference TRBV3-1 and TRBJ1-1, is DTAVSQTPKYLVTQMGNDKSIKCEQNLGHDTMYWYKQDSKKFLKIMFSYNNKELIINETVPNRFSPKSPDKAHLNLHINSLELGDSAVYFCASSRMTGVTEAFFGQGTRLTVV.

This clonotype was counted between two and nine times. V is TRBV18 and J is TRBJ1-4; D gene ambiguous. The CDR3 spans 13 residues. Trimming shortened V by 6 bases and J by 8 bases, and 13 bases separated the two germline ends. Germline V gene sequence: CDR1 KGHSH, CDR2 LQKENI. The CDR3 sequence is CASSPPGPEKLFF. As DNA, the CDR3 is TGTGCCAGCTCTCCCCCTGGGCCGGAAAAACTGTTTTTT.

V and J are TRBV18 and TRBJ1-5; D ambiguous. The germline V gene has CDR1 KGHSH and CDR2 LQKENI. V shed 3 bases and J shed 9 bases, with 12 bases lying between them. CDR3 size: 13 residues. The CDR3 sequence: CASSPQYLGPQHF. The CDR3 DNA sequence: TGTGCCAGCTCACCTCAGTACCTTGGGCCCCAGCATTTT.

In this sample, this clonotype turned up a few times. This sequence joins TRBV27 and TRBJ1-2, with TRBD1 matching over 9 bases. Germline V gene data show CDR1 as MNHEY and CDR2 as SMNVEV (reference sequence). This CDR3 is built from 16 residues. V trimming: 6 bases; J trimming: 6 bases; junction bases outside the gene matches: 14. DNA for the CDR3: TGTGCCAGCAGACCGTGGACAGGGGAGAGACTCCATGGCTACACCTTC. Translating gives CASRPWTGERLHGYTF.

Remarks on this clonotype: This may be a read error, as it is one base from a much larger clone. V usage is TRBV7-9 and J usage is TRBJ1-6, with 7 bases lining up with TRBD1. Germline V lookup: CDR1 SEHNR, CDR2 FQNEAQ (reference sequence). The CDR3 contains 12 residues. CDR3 sequence (DNA): TGTGCCAGCAGCTTCAACAGGGGACCCCTCCAGTTT. Translating it yields CASSFNRGPLQF.